The entry that follows covers one T cell receptor (beta chain) sequence. Its antigen remains unknown. These data come from a study of cytomegalovirus exposure and HLA in healthy donors. Points from the study as a whole: In presence/absence analyses, roughly uniform sequencing depth across donors was assumed.

The length of the CDR3 is 14 residues. The V gene's germline CDR1 is SGHRS and CDR2 YFSETQ. Trimming removed 0 bases at V and 7 bases at J, with 10 bases between. PCR employed 60 Vbeta and 13 Jbeta primers. Some clones are missing from TCRdb's copy, which holds only in-frame ones; the method was immunoSEQ multiplex PCR. The data contain 100,000 to 150,000 clones, 75% to 85% of them singletons. Source material: PBMCs. This rearrangement joins TRBV5-1 to TRBJ2-2; tentatively, D is TRBD1 (5 bases). This receptor was taken from a man aged 50 to 60 in good health and CMV-seronegative. CDR3 amino acids: CASSLEWGGGELFF. As DNA, the CDR3 is TGCGCCAGCAGCTTGGAGTGGGGCGGCGGGGAGCTGTTTTTT. Together with reference TRBV5-1 and TRBJ2-2, the CDR3 gives the full variable domain: KAGVTQTPRYLIKTRGQQVTLSCSPISGHRSVSWYQQTPGQGLQFLFEYFSETQRNKGNFPGRFSGRQFSNSRSEMNVSTLELGDSALYLCASSLEWGGGELFFGEGSRLTVL.